Many counts were recorded for the clone carrying this T cell receptor beta chain. Its target is unknown. The record originates from a study of response to subunit inactivated influenza vaccine. TCRdb itself ran the RT-PCR reads through MiXCR, one entry per CDR3 protein. The repertoire has 150,000 to 200,000 distinct CDR3 sequences, about 11% of them found once; the top ten carry 9.5% to 15%. CDR3 length equals 14 residues. J lost 6 bases, V lost 5 bases, and 3 bases had no gene match. Germline V gene data show CDR1 as SGHTA and CDR2 as FQGTGA. Study-wide findings and caveats: Each seasonal influenza vaccination, the authors suggested, recruits few new T cells.

The starting material was non-naive T cells sorted from PBMCs, obtained 45 days after vaccination. The chain couples TRBV7-3 to TRBJ2-1; 11 bases match TRBD2. The TCR originated in a man aged 50-60 years who received an inactivated influenza vaccine. The CDR3 region is CASSVGTSGNEQFF. The CDR3 nucleotides read TGTGCCAGCAGCGTTGGGACTAGCGGCAATGAGCAGTTCTTC.